This T cell receptor (beta chain) was sequenced during a study of CD4 T cells in relation to SARS-CoV-2 and coronaviruses. A word on this clone: Its antigen is as yet unknown.

Assay: immunoSEQ multiplex PCR; the TCRdb copy retains only in-frame clones and omits some. This repertoire shows some 21,000 clones, approximately 72% found once; its top ten account for more than 9%. Germline V lookup: CDR1 KGHSH, CDR2 LQKENI. The CDR3 loop spans 15 amino acids. V was cut by 3 bases and J by 0 bases, with 11 bases left in between. CD4+ T cells from unexposed donors were obtained before the COVID-19 pandemic (2011-2018). After ten to eleven days of culture, CD4+ T cells were isolated. The sequence came from a human donor in good health. Sequencing was carried out using CD4+ T cells from PBMCs, cultured in vitro. The J gene is TRBJ1-1, the V gene TRBV18; D not certain. DNA of the CDR3: TGTGCCAGCTCACCCCGCCCCGCAATGAACACTGAAGCTTTCTTT. The encoded protein is CASSPRPAMNTEAFF.